This T cell receptor beta chain originates from a study of blood T cell repertoires in COVID-19. This clone was counted once. One end of the junction does not line up with germline, which may come from a read error. Original methodology: For nucleated cells, counts were estimated from reference gene primer amplification. Only in-frame clones appear in the TCRdb table, and some are missing; sequencing was by immunoSEQ multiplex PCR. V and J calls and clone size are copied from that table; D and trimming were computed from the DNA. The table records tens of thousands of clones, around 90% of them present only once. Sequencing used peripheral blood. The TCR sequence derives from a man over 45 with active or convalescent COVID-19.

CDR3 DNA: TGTGCTAGCAGCCCGGGACAGGGCAATGAGCAGTTCTTC. Translation: CASSPGQGNEQFF. This chain connects TRBV7-7 to TRBJ2-1; 9 bases align to TRBD1. Germline loops: CDR1 SSHAT, CDR2 FNYEAQ (reference sequence). The CDR3 consists of 13 residues.